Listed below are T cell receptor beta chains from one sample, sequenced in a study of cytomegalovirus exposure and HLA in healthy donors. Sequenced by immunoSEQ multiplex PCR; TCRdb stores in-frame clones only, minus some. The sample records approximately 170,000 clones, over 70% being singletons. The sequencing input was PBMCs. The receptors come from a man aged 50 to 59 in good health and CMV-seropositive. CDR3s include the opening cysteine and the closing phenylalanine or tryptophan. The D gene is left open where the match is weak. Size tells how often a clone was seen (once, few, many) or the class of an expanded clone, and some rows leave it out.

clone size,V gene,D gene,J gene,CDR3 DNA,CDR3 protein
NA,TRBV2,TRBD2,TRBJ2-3,TGTGCCAGCATTCCGAGCGGGGCTAGCACAGATACGCAGTATTTT,CASIPSGASTDTQYF
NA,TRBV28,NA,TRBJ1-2,TGTGCCAGCAGTTTAGGGGGGGACTATGGCTACACCTTC,CASSLGGDYGYTF
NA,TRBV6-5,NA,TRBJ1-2,TGTGCCAGCAGTTACGGAGGCAGTGCGTATGGCTACACCTTC,CASSYGGSAYGYTF
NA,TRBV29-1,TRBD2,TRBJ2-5,TGCAGCGTTGGGCTAGCGGGGCTCAGCATGGAGACCCAGTACTTC,CSVGLAGLSMETQYF
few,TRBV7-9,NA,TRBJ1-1,TGTGCCAGCAGCTTAGGGGAGTCTGAAGCTTTCTTT,CASSLGESEAFF
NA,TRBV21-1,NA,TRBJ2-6,TGTGCCAGCAGCAAACAGGGACAATTCTCTGGGGCCAACGTCCTGACTTTC,CASSKQGQFSGANVLTF
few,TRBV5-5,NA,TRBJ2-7,TGTGCCAGCAGCTTGGGAGACAGATTATCCTACGAGCAGTACTTC,CASSLGDRLSYEQYF
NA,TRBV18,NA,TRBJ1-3,TGTGCCAGCTCACCAGACGGACAGATTTCTGGAAACACCATATATTTT,CASSPDGQISGNTIYF
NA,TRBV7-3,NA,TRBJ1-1,TGTGCCAGCAGCCTCTCCGGCGGTGGAGGGACTAAGGCTTTCTTT,CASSLSGGGGTKAFF
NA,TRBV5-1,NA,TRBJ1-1,TGCGCCAGCAGCTTGGGTCGGGTTGTAACTGAAGCTTTCTTT,CASSLGRVVTEAFF
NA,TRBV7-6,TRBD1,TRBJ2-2,TGTGCCAGCAGCGTACCCCCGGGACAGGGCGACACCGGGGAGCTGTTTTTT,CASSVPPGQGDTGELFF
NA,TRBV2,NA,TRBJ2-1,TGTGCCAGCAGTAAGCGACGGCCGGAGGGTGAGCAGTTCTTC,CASSKRRPEGEQFF
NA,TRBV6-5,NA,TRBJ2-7,TGTGCCAGCAGTCCGACCGGGAGTCTCTACGAGCAGTACTTC,CASSPTGSLYEQYF
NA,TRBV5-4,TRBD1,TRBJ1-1,TGTGCCAGCAGCTTGATCGGGACAGGGTACACTGAAGCTTTCTTT,CASSLIGTGYTEAFF
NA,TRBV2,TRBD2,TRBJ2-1,TGTGCCAGCCAGCCGGGACGGGGGGACAATGAGCAGTTCTTC,CASQPGRGDNEQFF
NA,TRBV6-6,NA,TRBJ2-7,TGTGCCAGCAGCTTAGGTACAGGACCCTACGAGCAGTACTTC,CASSLGTGPYEQYF